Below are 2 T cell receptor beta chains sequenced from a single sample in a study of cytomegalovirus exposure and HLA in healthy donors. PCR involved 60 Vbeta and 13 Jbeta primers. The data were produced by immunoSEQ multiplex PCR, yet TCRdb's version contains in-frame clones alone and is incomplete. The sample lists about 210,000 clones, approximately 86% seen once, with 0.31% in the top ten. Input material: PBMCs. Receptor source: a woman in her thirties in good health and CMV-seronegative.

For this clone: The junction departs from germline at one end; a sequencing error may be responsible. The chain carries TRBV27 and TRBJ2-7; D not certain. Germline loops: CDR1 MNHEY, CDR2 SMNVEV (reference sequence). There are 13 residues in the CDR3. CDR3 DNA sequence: TGTGCCAGCAGTTTGGCCCTCTCCCACGAGCAGTACTTC. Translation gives CASSLALSHEQYF.

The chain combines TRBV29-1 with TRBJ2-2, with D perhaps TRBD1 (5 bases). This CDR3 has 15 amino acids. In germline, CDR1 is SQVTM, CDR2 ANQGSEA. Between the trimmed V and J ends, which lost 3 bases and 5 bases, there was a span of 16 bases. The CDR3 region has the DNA TGCAGCGTTGACGAGGACACCAAAGGGACCGGGGAGCTGTTTTTT. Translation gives CSVDEDTKGTGELFF.